These 9 T cell receptor beta chains share one sample of origin, sequenced in a study of control samples from healthy donors and cancer patients. Sequencing used immunoSEQ multiplex PCR; TCRdb keeps in-frame clones, though not all of them. The sample shows 150,000 to 200,000 clones, over 80% of them seen only once. Sequenced input: blood. These receptor sequences come from a man younger than 35 in good health.

The chain uses TRBV7-3 and TRBJ2-3; D is perhaps TRBD1 (6 bases). Germline lookup yields CDR1 SGHTA and CDR2 FQGTGA. Trimming took off 1 base at V and 0 bases at J, with 11 bases between the two ends. CDR3 length: 16 residues. The CDR3 loop reads CASSLSLDRSTDTQYF. DNA for the CDR3: TGTGCCAGCAGCTTAAGCTTGGACAGAAGCACAGATACGCAGTATTTT.

The CDR3 nucleotides read TGCAGTGCTAGAGCGACGGCTGAGCAGTTCTTC. Its translation is CSARATAEQFF. This chain joins TRBV20-1 and TRBJ2-1, with no clear D. The CDR3 is 11 residues long. V lost 1 base and J lost 9, with 7 bases in between. Germline-derived CDR1 and CDR2 are DFQATT and SNEGSKA (reference sequence).

This clone showed up just once. V is TRBV7-6 and J is TRBJ2-7, with TRBD1 matching 8 bases. The germline V gene has CDR1 SGHVS and CDR2 FNYEAQ. The V and J ends lost 1 base and 6 bases, in that order; junction bases with no gene match: 5. The CDR3 contains 14 residues. The chain's CDR3 is CASSLVPTGGEQYF. In DNA, the CDR3 is TGTGCCAGCAGCTTAGTTCCTACAGGGGGCGAGCAGTACTTC.

Note on this clone: Other DNA sequences in this sample translate to the same CDR3. The chain recombines TRBV18 with TRBJ1-1; D not certain. V was trimmed by 3 bases and J by 1 base, leaving 9 bases between them. The length of the CDR3 is 14 residues. Germline V CDR1 and CDR2: KGHSH, LQKENI. CDR3 sequence: CASSPGAGNTEAFF. For the CDR3, the DNA is TGTGCCAGCTCACCGGGAGCGGGGAACACTGAAGCTTTCTTT.

The chain uses TRBV12-3 or TRBV12-4 and TRBJ1-2; tentative D call: TRBD1 (5 bases). This CDR3 region has 13 residues. Between the trimmed V and J ends, which lost 2 bases and 4 bases, there was a span of 8 bases. The CDR3 nucleotides are TGTGCCAGCAGTTTACAGGGAGTCTATGGCTACACCTTC. Amino acids: CASSLQGVYGYTF.

The chain is built from TRBV2 and TRBJ1-2; maybe TRBD1 (5 bases). The CDR3 consists of 19 residues. V was pared by 0 bases and J by 4 bases, with 24 bases between. CDR1 SNHLY and CDR2 FYNNEI come from the germline V gene. The CDR3 coding sequence is TGTGCCAGCAGTGAAGCGCAGGTTGTCTGGGGACCTCTCGGCTATGGCTACACCTTC. It codes for CASSEAQVVWGPLGYGYTF.

The chain links TRBV3-1 (or the pseudogene TRBV3-2) to TRBJ2-7, with D hard to call. Trimming cost V 0 bases and J 2 bases, with 14 bases left between them. The CDR3 is made up of 16 amino acids. Germline CDR1 is LGHDT and CDR2 is YNNKEL (reference sequence). The CDR3 DNA follows: TGTGCCAGCAGCCAAGATTCGGCGGCGCGGCCCTACGAGCAGTACTTC. Amino acid sequence: CASSQDSAARPYEQYF.

This chain connects TRBV5-1 to TRBJ1-2; D unclear. Per germline, CDR1 SGHRS and CDR2 YFSETQ. Trimming took 0 bases from V and 4 from J, leaving 16 bases between them. The CDR3 length is 16 residues. The CDR3 DNA is TGCGCCAGCAGCTTGGGAGGTGCATCTTACCCCTATGGCTACACCTTC. Translation gives CASSLGGASYPYGYTF. The whole variable domain, remainder taken from reference TRBV5-1 and TRBJ1-2, is KAGVTQTPRYLIKTRGQQVTLSCSPISGHRSVSWYQQTPGQGLQFLFEYFSETQRNKGNFPGRFSGRQFSNSRSEMNVSTLELGDSALYLCASSLGGASYPYGYTFGSGTRLTVV.

This clone was seen once. The CDR3 spells CASSLGTGSSSYNEQFF. In DNA form, the CDR3 reads TGCGCCAGCAGCCTTGGGACAGGATCCAGCTCCTACAATGAGCAGTTCTTC. This rearrangement joins TRBV5-1 to TRBJ2-1; TRBD1 aligns across 8 bases. The V segment lost 4 bases and the J segment 0 bases; nucleotides outside the gene matches: 9. Germline values: CDR1 SGHRS, CDR2 YFSETQ. This CDR3 spans 17 amino acids.